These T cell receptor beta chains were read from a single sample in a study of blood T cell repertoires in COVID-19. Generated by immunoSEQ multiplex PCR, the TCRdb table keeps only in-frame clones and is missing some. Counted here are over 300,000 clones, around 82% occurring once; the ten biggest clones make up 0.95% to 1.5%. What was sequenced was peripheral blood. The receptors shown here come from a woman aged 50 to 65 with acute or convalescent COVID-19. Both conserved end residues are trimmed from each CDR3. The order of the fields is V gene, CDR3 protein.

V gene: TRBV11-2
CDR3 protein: ASSPGTGIETQY

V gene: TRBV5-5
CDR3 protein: ASSFSLADEQY

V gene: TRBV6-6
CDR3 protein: ASSYQGQGPDYGYT

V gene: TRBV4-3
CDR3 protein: ASSRWTSGLYNEQF

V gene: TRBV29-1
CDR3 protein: SVDSPGRDSQY

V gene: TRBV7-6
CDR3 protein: ASSATMNTEAF

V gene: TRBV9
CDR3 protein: ASRRDPNYGYT

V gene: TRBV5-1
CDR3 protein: ASSLGWGVRETQY

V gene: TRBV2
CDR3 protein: ASMLDSLFYGYT

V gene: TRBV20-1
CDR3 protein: SARLSYEQY

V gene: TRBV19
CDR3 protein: ASSRRDREVSYNSPLH

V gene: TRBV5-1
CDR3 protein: ASSLVSSGATENIQY

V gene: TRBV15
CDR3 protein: ATSRGLDEGQPQH

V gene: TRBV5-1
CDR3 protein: ASSLGLSQETQY

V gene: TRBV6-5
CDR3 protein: ASSQTGYYGYT

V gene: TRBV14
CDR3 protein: ASSQVSPLAGNTGELF

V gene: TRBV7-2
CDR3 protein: ASSFLAGPTDTQY

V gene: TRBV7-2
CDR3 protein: ASSPSGGGVYEQY

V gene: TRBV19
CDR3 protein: ASASWQMNTEAF

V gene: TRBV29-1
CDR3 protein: SVVSGWQTQY

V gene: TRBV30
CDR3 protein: AWSGQGSMNTEAF

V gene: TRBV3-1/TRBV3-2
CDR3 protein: ASSLAAGGTEAF

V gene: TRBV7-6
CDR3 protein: ASSRTEKGGYT

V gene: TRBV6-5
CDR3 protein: ASSSGTGKRRKLF

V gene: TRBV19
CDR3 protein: ASSSSVGGSYEQY

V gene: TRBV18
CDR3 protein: ASSQGASGELF

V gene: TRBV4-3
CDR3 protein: ASSQDRGSGLPGETQY

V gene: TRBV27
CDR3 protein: ASSLAGTVDYGYT

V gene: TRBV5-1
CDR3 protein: ASSVLAGGPPSTDTQY

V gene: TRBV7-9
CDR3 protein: ASSPGQGKGSPLH

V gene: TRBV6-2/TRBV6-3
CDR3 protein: ASSYVGNSNQPQH

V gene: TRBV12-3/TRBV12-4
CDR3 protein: ASRAGYQPQH